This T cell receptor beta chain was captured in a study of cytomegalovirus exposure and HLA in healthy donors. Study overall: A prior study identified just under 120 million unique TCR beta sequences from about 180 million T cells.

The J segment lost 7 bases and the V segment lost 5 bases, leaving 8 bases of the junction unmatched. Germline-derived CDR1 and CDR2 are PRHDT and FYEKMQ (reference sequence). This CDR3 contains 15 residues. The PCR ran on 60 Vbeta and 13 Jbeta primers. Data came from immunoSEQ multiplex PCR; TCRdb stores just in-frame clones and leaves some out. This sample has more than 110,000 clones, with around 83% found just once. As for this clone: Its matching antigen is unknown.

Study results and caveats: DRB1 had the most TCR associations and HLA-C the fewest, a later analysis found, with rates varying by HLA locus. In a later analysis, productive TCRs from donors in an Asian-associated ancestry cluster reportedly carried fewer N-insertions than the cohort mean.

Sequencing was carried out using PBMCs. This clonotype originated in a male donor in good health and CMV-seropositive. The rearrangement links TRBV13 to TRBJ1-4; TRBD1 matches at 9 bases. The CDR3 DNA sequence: TGTGCCAGCAGCACCAAAACAGGGGGCGGTGAAAAACTGTTTTTT. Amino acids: CASSTKTGGGEKLFF.